This entry lists 12 T cell receptor beta chains sequenced from one sample in a study of blood T cell repertoires in COVID-19. Using immunoSEQ multiplex PCR, the repertoire was profiled, and TCRdb retains in-frame clones only, with some absent. The data show about 110,000 clones, roughly 71% seen once. Sequencing was done on a sample of peripheral blood. The receptors here all came from a man aged 80 or over with acute or convalescent COVID-19.

V usage is TRBV6-1 and J usage is TRBJ2-7; perhaps TRBD1 as D (5 bases). V dropped 0 bases and J dropped 2 bases, with 8 bases sitting between them. The germline CDR1 and CDR2 sequences are MNHNS and SASEGT. The CDR3 consists of 14 residues. The CDR3 loop is CASSEAQGAYEQYF. Written as DNA, the CDR3 is TGTGCCAGCAGTGAAGCCCAGGGCGCCTACGAGCAGTACTTC.

In its sample, this clone was seen a few times. The J gene is TRBJ1-4, the V gene TRBV5-8; 7 positions match TRBD1. The CDR3 spans 15 residues. The germline CDR1 and CDR2 sequences are SGHTS and YDEGEE. The J segment lost 0 bases and the V segment lost 6 bases, leaving 5 bases of the junction unmatched. The chain's CDR3 is CASTRTGATNEKLFF. The CDR3 DNA reads TGTGCCAGCACCAGGACAGGTGCAACTAATGAAAAACTGTTTTTT.

This clone was observed at least ten times. This sequence joins TRBV7-2 and TRBJ1-6; 9 bases align to TRBD1. CDR1 and CDR2 from the germline V gene are SGHTA and FQGNSA. This CDR3 spans 15 amino acids. V dropped 1 base and J dropped 12; count of bases not matched to a gene: 7. The DNA for the CDR3 is TGTGCCAGCAGCTTAGACGGGACAGGGAATGTACCCCTCCACTTT. Translating gives CASSLDGTGNVPLHF.

This clone has more than one count but fewer than ten. The chain has TRBV6-5 and TRBJ1-2; D unresolved. This CDR3 comprises 14 residues. The V gene's germline CDR1 is MNHEY and CDR2 SVGAGI. Trimming shortened V by 0 bases and J by 3 bases, and 8 bases separated the two germline ends. CDR3 DNA: TGTGCCAGCAGTTACTCTCGGGGATACTATGGCTACACCTTC. This translates into CASSYSRGYYGYTF.

This clone was found a few times. The chain recombines TRBV6-6 with TRBJ2-2; TRBD1 matches 12 bases. CDR1 and CDR2 (germline): MNHNY, SVGAGI (reference sequence). The CDR3 covers 15 residues. The junction had 4 bases not matched to a gene; V was cut back by 6 bases and J by 5 bases. The CDR3 coding sequence is TGTGCCAGCAGACGGGGACAGGGGGCGACCGGGGAGCTGTTTTTT. Translated, it gives CASRRGQGATGELFF.

The J gene is TRBJ2-7, the V gene TRBV7-2, with D perhaps TRBD1 (7 bases). Looked up from germline, CDR1 is SGHTA and CDR2 is FQGNSA. V lost 2 bases to trimming and J lost 3 bases, with 14 bases between them. The CDR3 runs to 15 residues. The CDR3 coding sequence is TGTGCCAGCAGCTTAAGCAGGGGGGTAGTCTACGAGCAGTACTTC. It specifies CASSLSRGVVYEQYF.

The rearrangement uses TRBV11-3 and TRBJ2-3; 8 nucleotides agree with TRBD2. Germline loops: CDR1 SGHNT, CDR2 YENEEA. This CDR3 spans 15 amino acids. Unmatched junction bases numbered 6, after V lost 3 bases and J lost 4 bases. This CDR3 is CASSFGAGGSDTQYF. CDR3 DNA: TGTGCCAGCAGCTTTGGGGCGGGAGGTTCAGATACGCAGTATTTT.

This clone has a handful of counts. The chain uses TRBV28 and TRBJ1-5, with 8 bases lining up with TRBD1. Germline assignment: CDR1 MDHEN and CDR2 SYDVKM. The CDR3 is 14 residues long. The junction had 5 bases not matched to a gene; V was cut back by 3 bases and J by 7 bases. The DNA for the CDR3 is TGTGCCAGCAGTTTCCCCAGGGGGCCACAGCCCCAGCATTTT. It codes for CASSFPRGPQPQHF.

The chain joins TRBV3-1 (or the pseudogene TRBV3-2) to TRBJ1-4, with 8 bases aligning to TRBD1. This CDR3 is built from 13 residues. CDR1 is LGHDT and CDR2 is YNNKEL in the germline V gene (reference sequence). Germline trimming cut 8 bases from V and 8 bases from J; bases unmatched to any gene: 7. CDR3 residues: CASYDRGGEKLFF. The CDR3 bases are TGTGCCAGCTATGACAGGGGAGGAGAAAAACTGTTTTTT.

J is TRBJ1-5 and V is TRBV5-6; possibly TRBD1 for D (6 bases). The V gene's germline CDR1 is SGHDT and CDR2 YYEEEE. The CDR3 has 17 amino acids. V was cut by 3 bases and J by 1 base, with 17 bases left in between. The CDR3 region has the DNA TGTGCCAGCAGCTATTGGGGGTCAGGGGTAAGCAATCAGCCCCAGCATTTT. This sequence encodes CASSYWGSGVSNQPQHF. The full variable domain, completed using reference TRBV5-6 and TRBJ1-5, is DAGVTQSPTHLIKTRGQQVTLRCSPKSGHDTVSWYQQALGQGPQFIFQYYEEEERQRGNFPDRFSGHQFPNYSSELNVNALLLGDSALYLCASSYWGSGVSNQPQHFGDGTRLSIL.

The V gene is TRBV6-5, the J gene TRBJ2-7; 9 bases align to TRBD1. Germline loops: CDR1 MNHEY, CDR2 SVGAGI. This CDR3 spans 14 amino acids. V lost 5 bases to trimming and J lost 4 bases; unmatched junction nucleotides: 6. The CDR3 spells CASSPRDRVYEQYF. The CDR3 DNA sequence: TGTGCCAGCAGTCCACGGGACAGGGTATACGAGCAGTACTTC.

This clone occurred many times. The CDR3 DNA sequence: TGTGCCAGCAGCCGTCGACAGGGGGCTTCCTACAATGAGCAGTTCTTC. Translated, it gives CASSRRQGASYNEQFF. The chain is built from TRBV11-2 and TRBJ2-1; 10 bases line up with TRBD1. The CDR3 totals 16 residues. Per germline, CDR1 SGHAT and CDR2 FQNNGV. Trimming took 5 bases from V and 1 from J; bases not matched to a gene: 5.